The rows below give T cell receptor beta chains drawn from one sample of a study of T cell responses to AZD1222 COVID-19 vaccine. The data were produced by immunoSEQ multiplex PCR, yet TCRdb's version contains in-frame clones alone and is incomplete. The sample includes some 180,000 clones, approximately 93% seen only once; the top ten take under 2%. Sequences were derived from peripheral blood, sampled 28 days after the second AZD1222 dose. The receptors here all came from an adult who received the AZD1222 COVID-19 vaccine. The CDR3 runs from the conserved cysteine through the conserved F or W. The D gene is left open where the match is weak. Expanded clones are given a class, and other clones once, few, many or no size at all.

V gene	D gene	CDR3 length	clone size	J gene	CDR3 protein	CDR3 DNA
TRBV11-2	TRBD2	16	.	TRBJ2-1	CASSWTSGGRSNEQFF	TGTGCCAGCAGCTGGACTAGCGGGGGGCGTTCCAATGAGCAGTTCTTC
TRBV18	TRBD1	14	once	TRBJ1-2	CASGGQGYSGGYTF	TGTGCCAGCGGGGGACAGGGGTACAGTGGTGGCTACACCTTC
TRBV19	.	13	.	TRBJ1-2	CASSIVTSQGYTF	TGTGCCAGTAGTATAGTCACAAGCCAAGGCTACACCTTC
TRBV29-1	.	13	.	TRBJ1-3	CSVTDVWENTIYF	TGCAGCGTGACGGATGTGTGGGAAAACACCATATATTTT
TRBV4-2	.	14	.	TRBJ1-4	CASSRQGLNEKLFF	TGTGCCAGCAGCCGGCAGGGCCTTAATGAAAAACTGTTTTTT
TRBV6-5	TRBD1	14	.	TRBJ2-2	CASRSSGGTGELFF	TGTGCCAGCAGGTCATCAGGGGGCACCGGGGAGCTGTTTTTT
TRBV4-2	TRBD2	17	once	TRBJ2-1	CASSQGVAGGYDNEQFF	TGTGCCAGCAGCCAAGGGGTAGCGGGGGGGTACGACAATGAGCAGTTCTTC
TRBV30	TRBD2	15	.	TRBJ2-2	CAWSLAGGDTGELFF	TGTGCCTGGAGCCTCGCGGGGGGCGACACCGGGGAGCTGTTTTTT
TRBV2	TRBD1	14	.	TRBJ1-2	CASGRGTENYGYTF	TGTGCCAGCGGGCGGGGGACAGAGAACTATGGCTACACCTTC
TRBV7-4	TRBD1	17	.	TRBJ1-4	CASSINTGQGANEKLFF	TGTGCCAGCAGCATTAACACGGGACAGGGAGCTAATGAAAAACTGTTTTTT
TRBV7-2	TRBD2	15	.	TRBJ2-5	CASSTSGRASETQYF	TGTGCCAGCAGCACTAGCGGGAGGGCCTCAGAGACCCAGTACTTC
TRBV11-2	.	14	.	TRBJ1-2	CASSLGATNYGYTF	TGTGCCAGCAGCTTAGGCGCGACTAACTATGGCTACACCTTC
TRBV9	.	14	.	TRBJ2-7	CASSEGGRSYEQYF	TGTGCCAGCAGCGAGGGCGGAAGGTCCTACGAGCAGTACTTC
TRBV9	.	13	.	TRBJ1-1	CASSAGQVTEAFF	TGTGCCAGCAGCGCAGGGCAGGTGACTGAAGCTTTCTTT
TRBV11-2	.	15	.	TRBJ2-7	CASSSNPGYPYEQYF	TGTGCCAGCAGCTCAAACCCGGGGTACCCCTACGAGCAGTACTTC
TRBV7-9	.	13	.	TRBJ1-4	CASSTATNEKLFF	TGTGCCAGCAGCACCGCAACTAATGAAAAACTGTTTTTT
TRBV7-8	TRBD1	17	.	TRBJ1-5	CASSSQGLGTEVRPQHF	TGTGCCAGCAGCTCCCAGGGGTTAGGGACAGAAGTTCGCCCCCAGCATTTT
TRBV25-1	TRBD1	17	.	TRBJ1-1	CASSDRDSMTRNTEAFF	TGTGCCAGCAGTGACCGGGACAGTATGACTCGGAACACTGAAGCTTTCTTT
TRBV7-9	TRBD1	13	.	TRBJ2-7	CASRGTGDYEQYF	TGTGCCAGCAGGGGGACAGGGGACTACGAGCAGTACTTC
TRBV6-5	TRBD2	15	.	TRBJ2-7	CASSYSGGGSYEQYF	TGTGCCAGCAGTTACTCGGGCGGGGGGTCCTACGAGCAGTACTTC
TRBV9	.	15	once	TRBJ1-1	CASSVDPSTGLEAFF	TGTGCCAGCAGCGTAGACCCCTCCACAGGATTGGAAGCTTTCTTT
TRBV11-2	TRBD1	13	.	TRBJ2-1	CASSQRGLDEQFF	TGTGCCAGCAGCCAGAGGGGGCTGGATGAGCAGTTCTTC
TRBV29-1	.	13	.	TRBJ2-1	CRIHGPKGDEQFF	TGCAGGATCCACGGACCCAAGGGGGATGAGCAGTTCTTC
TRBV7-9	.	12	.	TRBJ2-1	CASSLLADQQFF	TGTGCCAGCAGCTTATTAGCGGACCAGCAGTTCTTC
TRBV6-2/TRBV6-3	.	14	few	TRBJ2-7	CASNPPGETHEQYF	TGTGCCAGCAACCCCCCAGGGGAGACCCACGAGCAGTACTTC
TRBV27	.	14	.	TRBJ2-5	CASSRRPRRETQYF	TGTGCCAGCAGTCGAAGGCCTAGGAGGGAGACCCAGTACTTC
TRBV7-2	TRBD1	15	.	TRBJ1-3	CASSLQGSSGNTIYF	TGTGCCAGCAGCCTACAGGGGAGCTCTGGAAACACCATATATTTT
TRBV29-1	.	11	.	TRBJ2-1	CSAQNPPEQFF	TGCAGCGCTCAGAATCCACCTGAGCAGTTCTTC
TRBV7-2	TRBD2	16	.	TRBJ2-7	CASSLGGLAGVYEQYF	TGTGCCAGCAGCTTGGGCGGGCTAGCGGGTGTTTACGAGCAGTACTTC
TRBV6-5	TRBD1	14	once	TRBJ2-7	CASSLGQVEYEQYF	TGTGCCAGCAGTTTAGGACAGGTCGAGTACGAGCAGTACTTC
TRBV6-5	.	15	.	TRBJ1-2	CASSYSIAESYGYTF	TGTGCCAGCAGTTACTCGATCGCAGAGTCCTATGGCTACACCTTC
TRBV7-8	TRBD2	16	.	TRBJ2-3	CASSFLAGGSTDTQYF	TGTGCCAGCAGCTTCTTAGCGGGGGGGTCCACAGATACGCAGTATTTT